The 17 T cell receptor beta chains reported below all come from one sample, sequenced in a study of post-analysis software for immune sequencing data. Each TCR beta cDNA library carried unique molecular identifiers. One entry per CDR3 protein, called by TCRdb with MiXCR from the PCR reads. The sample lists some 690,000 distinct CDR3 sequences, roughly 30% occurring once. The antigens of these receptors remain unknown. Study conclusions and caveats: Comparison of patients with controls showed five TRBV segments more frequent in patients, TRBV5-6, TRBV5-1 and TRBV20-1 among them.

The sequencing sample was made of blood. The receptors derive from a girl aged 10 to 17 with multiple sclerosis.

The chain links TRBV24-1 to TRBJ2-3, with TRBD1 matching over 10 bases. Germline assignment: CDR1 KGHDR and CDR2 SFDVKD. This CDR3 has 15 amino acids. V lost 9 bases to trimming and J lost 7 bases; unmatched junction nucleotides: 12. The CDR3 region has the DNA TGTGCCACCGGACACCGGGACAGGGGATCGAATACGCAGTATTTT. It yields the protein CATGHRDRGSNTQYF.

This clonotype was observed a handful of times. This chain's CDR3 is CSFFPKSGIDGYTF. Written as DNA, the CDR3 is TGCAGCTTTTTTCCTAAAAGCGGGATAGATGGCTACACCTTC. The chain couples TRBV29-1 to TRBJ1-2; D is unclear. CDR3 length: 14 amino acids. With 8 bases removed from V and 6 bases from J, the gap between germline ends came to 22 bases. Germline V gene lookup returns CDR1 SQVTM and CDR2 ANQGSEA.

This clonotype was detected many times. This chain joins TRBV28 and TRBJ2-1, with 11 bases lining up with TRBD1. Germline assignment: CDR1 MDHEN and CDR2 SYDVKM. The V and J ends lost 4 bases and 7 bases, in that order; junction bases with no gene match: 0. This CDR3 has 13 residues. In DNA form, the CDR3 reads TGTGCCAGCAGTTGGGACAGGGGGAATGAGCAGTTCTTC. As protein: CASSWDRGNEQFF.

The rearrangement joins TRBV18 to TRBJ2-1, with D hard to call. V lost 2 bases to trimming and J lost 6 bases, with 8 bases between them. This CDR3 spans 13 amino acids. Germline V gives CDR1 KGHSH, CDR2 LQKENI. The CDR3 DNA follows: TGTGCCAGCTCACCAAGGCTTCTCAATGAGCAGTTCTTC. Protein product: CASSPRLLNEQFF. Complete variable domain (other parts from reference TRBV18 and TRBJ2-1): NAGVMQNPRHLVRRRGQEARLRCSPMKGHSHVYWYRQLPEEGLKFMVYLQKENIIDESGMPKERFSAEFPKEGPSILRIQQVVRGDSAAYFCASSPRLLNEQFFGPGTRLTVL.

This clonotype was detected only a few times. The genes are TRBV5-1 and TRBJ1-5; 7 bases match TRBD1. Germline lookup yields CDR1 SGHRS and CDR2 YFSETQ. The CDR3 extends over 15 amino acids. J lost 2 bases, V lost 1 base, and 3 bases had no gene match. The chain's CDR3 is CASSLRTGGNQPQHF. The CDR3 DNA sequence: TGCGCCAGCAGCTTGCGGACAGGCGGCAATCAGCCCCAGCATTTT.

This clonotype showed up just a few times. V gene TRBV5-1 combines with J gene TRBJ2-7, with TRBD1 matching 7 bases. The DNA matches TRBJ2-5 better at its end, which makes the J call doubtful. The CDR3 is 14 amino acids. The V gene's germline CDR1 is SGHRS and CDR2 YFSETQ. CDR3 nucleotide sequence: TGCGCCAGCAGCCCGGGGACAGATCGTGGGACCCAGTACTTC. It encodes CASSPGTDRGTQYF.

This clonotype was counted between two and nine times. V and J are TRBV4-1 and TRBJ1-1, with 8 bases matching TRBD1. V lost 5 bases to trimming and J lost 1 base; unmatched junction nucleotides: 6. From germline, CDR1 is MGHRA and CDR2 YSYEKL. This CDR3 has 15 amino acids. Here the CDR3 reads CASSARGPRNTEAFF. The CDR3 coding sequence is TGCGCCAGCAGCGCCAGGGGGCCGAGGAACACTGAAGCTTTCTTT.

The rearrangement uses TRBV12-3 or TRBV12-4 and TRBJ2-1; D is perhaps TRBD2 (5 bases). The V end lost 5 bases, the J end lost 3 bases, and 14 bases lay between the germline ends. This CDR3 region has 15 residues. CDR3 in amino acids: CASSMTETNYNEQFF. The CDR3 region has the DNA TGTGCCAGCAGTATGACCGAGACTAACTACAATGAGCAGTTCTTC.

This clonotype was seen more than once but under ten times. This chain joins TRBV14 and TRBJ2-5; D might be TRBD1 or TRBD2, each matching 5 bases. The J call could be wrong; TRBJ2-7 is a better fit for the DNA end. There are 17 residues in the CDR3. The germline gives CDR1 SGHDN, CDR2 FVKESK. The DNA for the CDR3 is TGTGCCAGCAGCCCCCCTCGGGGAAGGGGCGCCTTCTACGAGCAGTACTTC. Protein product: CASSPPRGRGAFYEQYF.

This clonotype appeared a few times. CDR3 bases: TGTGCCAGCAGCTTAGCGGCCCAGGGCTGGGATTCACCCCTCCACTTT. It codes for CASSLAAQGWDSPLHF. V usage is TRBV7-9 and J usage is TRBJ1-6; maybe TRBD1 (5 bases). V lost 0 bases and J lost 8, with 14 bases in between. This CDR3 is 16 amino acids long. From germline, CDR1 is SEHNR and CDR2 FQNEAQ (reference sequence).

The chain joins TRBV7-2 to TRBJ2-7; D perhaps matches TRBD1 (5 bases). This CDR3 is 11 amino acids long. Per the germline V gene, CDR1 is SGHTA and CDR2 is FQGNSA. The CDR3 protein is CSPTGVREQYF. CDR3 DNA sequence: TGTTCCCCCACAGGAGTTAGGGAGCAGTACTTC.

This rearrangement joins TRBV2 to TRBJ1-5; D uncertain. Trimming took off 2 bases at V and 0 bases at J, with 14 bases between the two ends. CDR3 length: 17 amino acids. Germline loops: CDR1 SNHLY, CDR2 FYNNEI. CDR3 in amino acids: CASSEQIKRYSNQPQHF. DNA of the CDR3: TGTGCCAGCAGTGAACAGATAAAGCGGTATAGCAATCAGCCCCAGCATTTT.

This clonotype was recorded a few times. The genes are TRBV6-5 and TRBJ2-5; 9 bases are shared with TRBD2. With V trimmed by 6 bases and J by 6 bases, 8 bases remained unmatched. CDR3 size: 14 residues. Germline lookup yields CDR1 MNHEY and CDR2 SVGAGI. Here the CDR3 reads CASRYAGGRQTQYF. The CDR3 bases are TGTGCCAGCAGATACGCGGGGGGGAGGCAGACCCAGTACTTC.

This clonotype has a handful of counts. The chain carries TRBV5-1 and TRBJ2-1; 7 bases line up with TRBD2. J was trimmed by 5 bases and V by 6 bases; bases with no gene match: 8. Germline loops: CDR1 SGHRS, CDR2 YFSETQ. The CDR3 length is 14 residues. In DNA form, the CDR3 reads TGCGCCAGCACCCGGCGGGCGGGGGACAATGAGCAGTTCTTC. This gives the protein CASTRRAGDNEQFF.

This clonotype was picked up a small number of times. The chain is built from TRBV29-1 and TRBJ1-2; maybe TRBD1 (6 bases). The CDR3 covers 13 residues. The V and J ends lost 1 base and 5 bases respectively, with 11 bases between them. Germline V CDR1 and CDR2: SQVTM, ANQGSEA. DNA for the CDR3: TGCAGCGTTGAAGCACAGGGATATTATGGCTACACCTTC. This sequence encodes CSVEAQGYYGYTF.

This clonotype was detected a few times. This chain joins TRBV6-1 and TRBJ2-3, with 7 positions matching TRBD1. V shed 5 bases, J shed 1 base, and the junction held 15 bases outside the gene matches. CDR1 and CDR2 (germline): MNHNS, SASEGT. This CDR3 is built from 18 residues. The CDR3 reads CASSPTVAGGVGTDTQYF. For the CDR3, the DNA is TGTGCCAGCAGTCCGACCGTCGCAGGGGGAGTAGGCACAGATACGCAGTATTTT.

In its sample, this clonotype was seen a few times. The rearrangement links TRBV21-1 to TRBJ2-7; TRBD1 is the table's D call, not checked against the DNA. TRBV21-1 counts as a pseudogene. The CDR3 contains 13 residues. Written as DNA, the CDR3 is TGTGCCAGGATTGACAGGGAATACAACGAGCAGTACTTC. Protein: CARIDREYNEQYF.